The entry below gives a single T cell receptor (beta chain) sequence along with its context. What it recognizes is unknown. TCRdb's table, derived via immunoSEQ multiplex PCR, lists solely in-frame clones and lacks some. The data contain around 64,000 clones, roughly 90% of them singletons. The data derive from a study of lymphopenia after photon versus proton radiotherapy. Study results and limitations: After lymphocyte nadir, photon-treated repertoires showed oligoclonal expansion, especially CD8+ Temra. Relative stability marked proton patients; photon patients lost diversity and naive cells.

The CDR3 has 10 amino acids. Germline CDR1 and CDR2: SNHLY and FYNNEI. Trimming left V 2 bases short and J 10 bases short, with 5 bases between. This TCR derives from a woman in her thirties or forties with cholangiocarcinoma. V is TRBV2 and J is TRBJ1-2, with D hard to call. The sample was peripheral blood, taken from a patient treated with photon-based radiotherapy. CDR3 DNA: TGTGCCAGCAGTGAATTACTCTACACCTTC. Translated, it gives CASSELLYTF.